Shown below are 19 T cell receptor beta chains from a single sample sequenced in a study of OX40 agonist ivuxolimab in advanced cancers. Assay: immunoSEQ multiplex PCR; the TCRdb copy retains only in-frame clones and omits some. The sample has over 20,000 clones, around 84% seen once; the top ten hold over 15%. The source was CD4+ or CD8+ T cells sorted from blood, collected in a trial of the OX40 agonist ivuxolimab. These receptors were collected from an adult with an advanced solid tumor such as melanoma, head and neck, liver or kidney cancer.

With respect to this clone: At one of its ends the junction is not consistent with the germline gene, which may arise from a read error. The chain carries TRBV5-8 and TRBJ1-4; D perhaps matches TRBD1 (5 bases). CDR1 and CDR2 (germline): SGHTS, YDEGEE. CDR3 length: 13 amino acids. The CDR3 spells CASSLGRGEKLFF. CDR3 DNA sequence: TGTGCCAGCAGTTTGGGCCGGGGGGAAAAACTGTTTTTT.

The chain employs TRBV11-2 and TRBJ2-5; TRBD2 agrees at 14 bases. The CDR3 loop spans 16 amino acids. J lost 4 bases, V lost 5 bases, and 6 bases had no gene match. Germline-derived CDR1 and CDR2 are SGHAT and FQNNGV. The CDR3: CASSPRLAGGRETQYF. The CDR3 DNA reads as TGTGCCAGCAGCCCCCGACTAGCGGGGGGGAGAGAGACCCAGTACTTC. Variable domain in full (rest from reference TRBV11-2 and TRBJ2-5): EAGVAQSPRYKIIEKRQSVAFWCNPISGHATLYWYQQILGQGPKLLIQFQNNGVVDDSQLPKDRFSAERLKGVDSTLKIQPAKLEDSAVYLCASSPRLAGGRETQYFGPGTRLLVL.

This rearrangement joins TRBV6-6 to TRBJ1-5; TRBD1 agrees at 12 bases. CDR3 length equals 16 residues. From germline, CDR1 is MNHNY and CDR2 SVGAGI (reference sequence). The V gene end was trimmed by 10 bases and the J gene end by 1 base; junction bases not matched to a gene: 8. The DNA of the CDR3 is TGTGCCACCTCGCCGGGACAGGGGGCGAGCAATCAGCCCCAGCATTTT. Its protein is CATSPGQGASNQPQHF.

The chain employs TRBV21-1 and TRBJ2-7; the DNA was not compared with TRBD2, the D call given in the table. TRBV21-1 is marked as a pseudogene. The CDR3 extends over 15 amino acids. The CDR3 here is CASSKDGGGAYEQYF. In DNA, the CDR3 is TGTGCCAGCAGCAAAGACGGCGGGGGGGCCTACGAGCAGTACTTC.

CDR3 in amino acids: CASSFDGNQPQHF. Here the CDR3 DNA reads TGTGCCAGCAGTTTCGACGGGAATCAGCCCCAGCATTTT. This rearrangement joins TRBV2 to TRBJ1-5; D is uncertain. The CDR3 totals 13 residues. Trimming stripped 5 bases from V and 4 bases from J, with 9 bases between. Germline values: CDR1 SNHLY, CDR2 FYNNEI.

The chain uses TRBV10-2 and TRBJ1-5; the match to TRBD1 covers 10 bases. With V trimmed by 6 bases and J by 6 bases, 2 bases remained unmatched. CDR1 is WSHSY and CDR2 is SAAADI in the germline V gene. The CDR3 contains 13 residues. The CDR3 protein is CASRTGGLQPQHF. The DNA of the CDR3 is TGCGCCAGCAGGACAGGGGGCCTTCAGCCCCAGCATTTT.

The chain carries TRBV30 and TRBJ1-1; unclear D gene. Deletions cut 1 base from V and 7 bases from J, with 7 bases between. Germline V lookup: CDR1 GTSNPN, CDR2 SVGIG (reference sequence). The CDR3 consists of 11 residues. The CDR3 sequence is CAWSDSSEAFF. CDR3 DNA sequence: TGTGCCTGGAGTGATTCCAGTGAAGCTTTCTTT.

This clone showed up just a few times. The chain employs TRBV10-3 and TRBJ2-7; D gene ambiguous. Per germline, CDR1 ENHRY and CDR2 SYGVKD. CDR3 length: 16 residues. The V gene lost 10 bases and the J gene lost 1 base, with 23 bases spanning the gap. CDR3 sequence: CASETPTGLHSYEQYF. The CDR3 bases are TGTGCCAGTGAGACCCCCACGGGTCTACATTCCTACGAGCAGTACTTC.

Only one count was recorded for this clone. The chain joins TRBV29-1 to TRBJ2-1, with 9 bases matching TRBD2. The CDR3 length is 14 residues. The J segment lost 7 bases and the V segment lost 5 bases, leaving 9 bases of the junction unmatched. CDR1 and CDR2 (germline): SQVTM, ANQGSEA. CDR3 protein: CSVFTSGFRNEQFF. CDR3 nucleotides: TGCAGCGTTTTCACTAGCGGGTTTAGGAATGAGCAGTTCTTC.

The CDR3 region is CSAGQGANEQYF. Here the CDR3 DNA reads TGCAGCGCCGGACAGGGGGCTAACGAGCAGTACTTC. V is TRBV29-1 and J is TRBJ2-7, with TRBD1 matching over 11 bases. With V trimmed by 7 bases and J by 5 bases, 4 bases remained unmatched. The germline V gene encodes CDR1 SQVTM and CDR2 ANQGSEA. This CDR3 comprises 12 residues.

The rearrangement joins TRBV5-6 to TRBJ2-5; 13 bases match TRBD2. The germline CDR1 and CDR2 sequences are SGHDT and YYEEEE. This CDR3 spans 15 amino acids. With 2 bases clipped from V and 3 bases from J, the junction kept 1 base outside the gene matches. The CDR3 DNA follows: TGTGCCAGCAGCTTACTAGCGGGAGGGGAAGAGACCCAGTACTTC. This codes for CASSLLAGGEETQYF.

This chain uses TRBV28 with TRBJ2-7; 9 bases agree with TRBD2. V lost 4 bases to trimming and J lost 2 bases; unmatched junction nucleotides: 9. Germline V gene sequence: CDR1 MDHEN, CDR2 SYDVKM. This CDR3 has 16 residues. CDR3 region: CASSSSRTSVTYEQYF. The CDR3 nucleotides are TGTGCCAGCAGTTCCTCTCGGACTAGCGTAACCTACGAGCAGTACTTC.

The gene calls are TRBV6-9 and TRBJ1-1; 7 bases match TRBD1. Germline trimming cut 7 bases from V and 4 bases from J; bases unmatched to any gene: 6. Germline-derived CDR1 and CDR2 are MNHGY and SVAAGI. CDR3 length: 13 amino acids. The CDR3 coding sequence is TGTGCCAGCAAGGACAGGCAGGGCACTGAAGCTTTCTTT. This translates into CASKDRQGTEAFF.

The DNA of the CDR3 is TGTGCCAGCAGTGATCTGGAGGGGGCAGGCACTGAAGCTTTCTTT. Its protein is CASSDLEGAGTEAFF. This chain links TRBV2 with TRBJ1-1; TRBD1 aligns across 7 bases. V was pared by 3 bases and J by 4 bases, with 8 bases of the junction left unmatched. Germline CDR1 and CDR2: SNHLY and FYNNEI. The CDR3 length is 15 residues.

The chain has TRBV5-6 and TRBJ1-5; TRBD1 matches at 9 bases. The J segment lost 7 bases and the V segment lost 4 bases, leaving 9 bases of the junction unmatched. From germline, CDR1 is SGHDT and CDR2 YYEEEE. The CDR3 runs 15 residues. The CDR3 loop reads CASSAGTGSLQPQHF. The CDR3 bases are TGTGCCAGCAGCGCAGGGACAGGGAGTCTGCAGCCCCAGCATTTT.

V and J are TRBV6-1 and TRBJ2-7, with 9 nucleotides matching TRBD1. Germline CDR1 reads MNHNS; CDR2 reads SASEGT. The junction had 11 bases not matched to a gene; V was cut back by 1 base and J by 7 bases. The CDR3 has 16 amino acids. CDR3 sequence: CASSEEAGQGVYEQYF. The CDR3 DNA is TGTGCCAGCAGTGAAGAAGCGGGACAGGGTGTATATGAGCAGTACTTC.

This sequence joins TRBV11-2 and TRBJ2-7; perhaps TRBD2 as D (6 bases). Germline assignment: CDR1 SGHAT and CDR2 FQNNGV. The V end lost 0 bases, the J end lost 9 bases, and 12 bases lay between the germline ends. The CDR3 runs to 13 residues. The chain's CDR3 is CASSLDRTTVQYF. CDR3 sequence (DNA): TGTGCCAGCAGCTTAGATCGGACTACCGTGCAGTACTTC. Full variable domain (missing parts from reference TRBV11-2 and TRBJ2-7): EAGVAQSPRYKIIEKRQSVAFWCNPISGHATLYWYQQILGQGPKLLIQFQNNGVVDDSQLPKDRFSAERLKGVDSTLKIQPAKLEDSAVYLCASSLDRTTVQYFGPGTRLTVT.

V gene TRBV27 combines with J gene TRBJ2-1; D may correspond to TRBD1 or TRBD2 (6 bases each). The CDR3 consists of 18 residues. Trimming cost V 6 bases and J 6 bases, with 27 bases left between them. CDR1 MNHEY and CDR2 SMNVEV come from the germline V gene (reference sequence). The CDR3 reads CASSPLSGGNLGGNEQFF. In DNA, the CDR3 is TGTGCCAGCAGCCCGCTCTCCGGAGGGAACTTAGGGGGCAATGAGCAGTTCTTC.

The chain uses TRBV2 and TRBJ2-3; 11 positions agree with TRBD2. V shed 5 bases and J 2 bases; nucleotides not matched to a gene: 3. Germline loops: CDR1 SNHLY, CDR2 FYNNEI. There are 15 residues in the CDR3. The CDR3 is CASSQTSGDTDTQYF. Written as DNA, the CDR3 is TGTGCCAGCAGTCAGACTAGCGGGGACACAGATACGCAGTATTTT.